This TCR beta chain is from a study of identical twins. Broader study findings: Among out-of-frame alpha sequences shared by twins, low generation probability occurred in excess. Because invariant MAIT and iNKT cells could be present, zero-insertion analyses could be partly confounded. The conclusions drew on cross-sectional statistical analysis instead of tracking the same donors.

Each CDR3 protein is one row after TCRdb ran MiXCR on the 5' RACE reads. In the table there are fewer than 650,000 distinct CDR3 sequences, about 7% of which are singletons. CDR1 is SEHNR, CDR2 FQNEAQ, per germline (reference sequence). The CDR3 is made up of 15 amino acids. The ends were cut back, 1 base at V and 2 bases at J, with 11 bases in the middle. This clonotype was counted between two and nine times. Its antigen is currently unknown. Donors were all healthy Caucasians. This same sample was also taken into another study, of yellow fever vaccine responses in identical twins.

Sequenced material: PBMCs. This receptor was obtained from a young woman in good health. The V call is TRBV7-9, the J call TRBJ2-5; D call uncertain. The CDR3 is CASSLVESRQETQYF. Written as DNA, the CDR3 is TGTGCCAGCAGCTTAGTAGAGTCGCGACAAGAGACCCAGTACTTC.